These 10 T cell receptor beta chains originate from one sample sequenced in a study of blood T cells in healthy people across ages. A second PCR, run for about 7 to 11 cycles, used a sample-barcoded 5' primer plus a J-beta primer mix. TCRdb re-derived calls from the 5' RACE reads in MiXCR, one entry per CDR3 protein. Of 1.8 million or so distinct CDR3 sequences detected, around 42% appear once; the ten largest clones hold more than 20%. Sequencing was done on a sample of blood. The receptors were sampled from a human donor in good health.

CDR3 sequence reads: CASSGLGASGGYYNEQFF. CDR3 bases: TGTGCCAGCAGTGGTTTGGGGGCTAGCGGGGGGTACTACAATGAGCAGTTCTTC. This chain uses TRBV2 with TRBJ2-1, with 11 positions matching TRBD2. Germline V gene data show CDR1 as SNHLY and CDR2 as FYNNEI. The CDR3 is 18 residues long. The V segment lost 4 bases and the J segment 3 bases; nucleotides outside the gene matches: 11.

The CDR3 region is CSARDPTGVGGQPQHF. Here the CDR3 DNA reads TGCAGTGCTAGAGATCCTACAGGGGTGGGCGGTCAGCCCCAGCATTTT. The V gene is TRBV20-1, the J gene TRBJ1-5; TRBD1 matches at 7 bases. Germline CDR1 DFQATT, CDR2 SNEGSKA (reference sequence). The ends lost 0 bases at V and 6 bases at J; junction bases unmatched: 11. This CDR3 has 16 amino acids.

This chain uses TRBV12-3 or TRBV12-4 with TRBJ2-1; 9 positions match TRBD1. The CDR3 covers 18 residues. The V and J ends lost 1 base and 1 base, in that order; junction bases with no gene match: 8. The CDR3 loop reads CASSLGNGGQGSYNEQFF. DNA of the CDR3: TGTGCCAGCAGTTTAGGGAACGGGGGACAGGGATCCTACAATGAGCAGTTCTTC.

V usage is TRBV14 and J usage is TRBJ1-2; D not certain. CDR3 length: 13 residues. The V gene's germline CDR1 is SGHDN and CDR2 FVKESK. V dropped 4 bases and J dropped 1 base, with 7 bases sitting between them. The CDR3 sequence is CASSRGNNYGYTF. The CDR3 DNA sequence: TGTGCCAGCAGCCGAGGCAATAACTATGGCTACACCTTC.

The J gene is TRBJ1-4, the V gene TRBV7-2; D unresolved. Germline V gene sequence: CDR1 SGHTA, CDR2 FQGNSA. The CDR3 consists of 13 residues. V lost 4 bases and J 5 bases, leaving 8 bases between the germline ends. Here the CDR3 DNA reads TGTGCCAGCAGCTCGGGAGTGAATGAAAAACTGTTTTTT. The encoded protein is CASSSGVNEKLFF.

Remarks on this clonotype: The junction departs from the called germline gene at one end, perhaps through a read error. This chain connects TRBV6-2 or TRBV6-3 to TRBJ2-4; D possibly corresponds to TRBD1 (5 bases). Germline V lookup: CDR1 MNHEY, CDR2 SVGEGT. The CDR3 runs to 15 residues. As DNA, the CDR3 is TGTGCCACCAGTGGTGGGGCGCCTAGGATTGACATTCAGTACTTC. Translated: CATSGGAPRIDIQYF.

This clonotype came up a few times. J is TRBJ2-7 and V is TRBV11-3; D is possibly TRBD2 (5 bases). The germline V gene has CDR1 SGHNT and CDR2 YENEEA. This CDR3 comprises 15 residues. Trimming shortened V by 2 bases and J by 0 bases, and 11 bases separated the two germline ends. CDR3 in amino acids: CASSLFRGSSYEQYF. The CDR3 DNA is TGTGCCAGCAGCTTATTCAGAGGGTCCTCCTACGAGCAGTACTTC.

The genes are TRBV3-1 and TRBJ2-1; 12 nucleotides match TRBD2. V dropped 5 bases and J dropped 7; count of bases not matched to a gene: 9. The CDR3 extends over 16 amino acids. The germline gives CDR1 LGHDT, CDR2 YNNKEL (reference sequence). This chain's CDR3 is CASSYLAGGLMNEQFF. The CDR3 nucleotides are TGTGCCAGCAGCTACCTAGCGGGGGGGCTTATGAATGAGCAGTTCTTC.

This clonotype was picked up one time. Its ends do not fully match the called genes, so a read error is possible. The V call is TRBV12-3 or TRBV12-4, the J call TRBJ2-5; the match to TRBD1 covers 10 bases. Judging by the DNA end, TRBJ2-7 fits better; the J call may be wrong. This CDR3 contains 15 residues. CDR3 loop: CVSSSPRDRGNEQYF. The CDR3 DNA reads TGTGTCAGCAGCAGTCCCCGGGACAGGGGTAACGAGCAGTACTTC.

This clonotype showed up just a few times. The CDR3 sequence: CSARDSVHSPLHF. The CDR3 DNA reads TGCAGTGCTAGAGATTCGGTGCATTCACCCCTCCACTTT. The rearrangement uses TRBV20-1 and TRBJ1-6; no firm D call. CDR1 and CDR2 from the germline V gene are DFQATT and SNEGSKA (reference sequence). CDR3 length: 13 amino acids. Trimming pared 0 bases from V and 8 bases from J, leaving 8 bases between.